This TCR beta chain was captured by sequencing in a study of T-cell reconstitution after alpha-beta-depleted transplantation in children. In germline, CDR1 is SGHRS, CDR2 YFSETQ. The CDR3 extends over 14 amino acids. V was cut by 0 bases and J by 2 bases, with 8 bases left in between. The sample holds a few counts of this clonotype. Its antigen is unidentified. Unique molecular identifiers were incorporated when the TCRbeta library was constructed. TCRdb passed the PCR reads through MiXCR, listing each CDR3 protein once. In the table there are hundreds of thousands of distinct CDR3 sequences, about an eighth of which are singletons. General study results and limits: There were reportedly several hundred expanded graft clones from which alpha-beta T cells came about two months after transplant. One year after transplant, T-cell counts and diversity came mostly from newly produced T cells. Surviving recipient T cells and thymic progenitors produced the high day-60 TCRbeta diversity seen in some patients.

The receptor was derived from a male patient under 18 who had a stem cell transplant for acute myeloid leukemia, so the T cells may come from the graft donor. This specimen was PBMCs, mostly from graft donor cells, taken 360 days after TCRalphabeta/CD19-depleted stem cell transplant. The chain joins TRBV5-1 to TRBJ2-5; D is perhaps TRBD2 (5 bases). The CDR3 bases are TGCGCCAGCAGCTTGGCGGACTGGCAAGAGACCCAGTACTTC. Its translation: CASSLADWQETQYF. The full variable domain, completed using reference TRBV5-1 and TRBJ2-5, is KAGVTQTPRYLIKTRGQQVTLSCSPISGHRSVSWYQQTPGQGLQFLFEYFSETQRNKGNFPGRFSGRQFSNSRSEMNVSTLELGDSALYLCASSLADWQETQYFGPGTRLLVL.